These 9 T cell receptor beta chains came from one sample sequenced in a study of CD8+CD57+ T cells in acquired aplastic anemia. The study profiled TCR beta VDJ and CDR3 using genomic DNA as template. TCRdb independently ran MiXCR on the reads; one entry per CDR3 protein. The sample holds 150,000 to 200,000 distinct CDR3 sequences; about three fifths are singletons and the top ten take about 41%. Sequences were obtained from sorted CD4+, CD8+, or CD8+CD57+ T cells (not recorded which) from PBMCs. These receptors were obtained from a human donor in good health.

The chain's CDR3 is CASSIAAQGWKTTEAFF. CDR3 bases: TGTGCCAGTAGTATAGCCGCCCAGGGCTGGAAGACAACTGAAGCTTTCTTT. The chain carries TRBV19 and TRBJ1-1; perhaps TRBD1 as D (5 bases). V lost 1 base, J lost 5 bases, and 20 bases lay in between. The CDR3 extends over 17 amino acids. Per the germline V gene, CDR1 is LNHDA and CDR2 is SQIVND (reference sequence).

V is TRBV12-3 or TRBV12-4 and J is TRBJ1-1, with 7 bases identical to TRBD1. The CDR3 length is 14 residues. The V segment lost 1 base and the J segment 6 bases; nucleotides outside the gene matches: 5. CDR3 sequence (DNA): TGTGCCAGCAGTTTAGGGGACAGTGGATCTGAAGCTTTCTTT. It codes for CASSLGDSGSEAFF.

The chain is built from TRBV4-1 and TRBJ1-5; a possible D gene is TRBD1 (5 bases). Trimming stripped 1 base from V and 15 bases from J, with 19 bases between. The CDR3 extends over 14 amino acids. Looked up from germline, CDR1 is MGHRA and CDR2 is YSYEKL. Here the CDR3 DNA reads TGCGCCAGCAGCCAAGGGCTGGGATTTGGGGCGGGGCATTTT. It encodes CASSQGLGFGAGHF.

Turning to this clonotype: A much bigger clone sits one base away, suggesting this may be a read error. The V gene is TRBV4-3, the J gene TRBJ2-3; 9 nucleotides match TRBD1. CDR1 and CDR2 from the germline V gene are LGHNA and YSLEER. This CDR3 contains 15 residues. The CDR3 is CASSRRQGVLDTQDF. The CDR3 nucleotides read TGCGCCAGCAGCCGAAGACAGGGGGTTTTGGATACGCAGGATTTT.

The chain is built from TRBV12-3 or TRBV12-4 and TRBJ2-3; 9 nucleotides agree with TRBD1. V lost 5 bases and J lost 0; bases outside the gene matches: 3. The length of the CDR3 is 15 residues. CDR3 region: CASSIGQGSTDTQYF. CDR3 sequence (DNA): TGTGCCAGCAGTATTGGACAGGGGAGCACAGATACGCAGTATTTT.

The chain employs TRBV25-1 and TRBJ1-2, with 7 bases matching TRBD1. The CDR3 runs 13 residues. After removal of 4 bases from V and 4 bases from J, the junction contained 3 bases not matched to a gene. From germline, CDR1 is MGHDK and CDR2 SYGVNS. CDR3 protein: CASSVQGGYGYTF. The DNA of the CDR3 is TGTGCCAGCAGTGTGCAGGGGGGCTATGGCTACACCTTC.

The chain uses TRBV20-1 and TRBJ2-1; D could derive from TRBD1 or TRBD2 (5 bases each). Germline CDR1 reads DFQATT; CDR2 reads SNEGSKA (reference sequence). With 5 bases removed from V and 4 bases from J, the gap between germline ends came to 9 bases. This CDR3 is built from 12 residues. The CDR3 is CSASGAYNEQFF. The CDR3 bases are TGCAGTGCTTCCGGGGCTTACAATGAGCAGTTCTTC.

Ten or more counts support this clonotype. The chain uses TRBV6-1 and TRBJ2-5; D call uncertain. CDR1 is MNHNS, CDR2 SASEGT, per germline. This CDR3 has 13 amino acids. V was cut by 7 bases and J by 0 bases, with 9 bases left in between. For the CDR3, the DNA is TGTGCCAGCACAGTCCCTAACCAAGAGACCCAGTACTTC. Translating it yields CASTVPNQETQYF.

This clonotype appeared once. The genes are TRBV7-9 and TRBJ1-5, with D uncertain. Trimming removed 1 base at V and 3 bases at J, with 1 base between. This CDR3 spans 12 amino acids. Germline assignment: CDR1 SEHNR and CDR2 FQNEAQ (reference sequence). CDR3 sequence reads: CASSLVNQPQHF. The CDR3 coding sequence is TGTGCCAGCAGCTTAGTCAATCAGCCCCAGCATTTT.